Shown below are 14 T cell receptor beta chains from a single sample sequenced in a study of Ad26.COV2.S vaccination and SARS-CoV-2 variants. Stated treatment: about 20 received Ad26.COV2.S at low or high dose, single or two shots; roughly 5 received placebo; per-sample allocation not given. Sample collection was performed on day 63 after the first vaccine or placebo injection. Measured with immunoSEQ multiplex PCR; TCRdb has only the in-frame clones, and not every one. The data contain about 440,000 clones, around 90% of them singletons. The material was peripheral blood, obtained in a trial of Ad26.COV2.S vaccine versus placebo. The receptors here all came from a person between 18 and 65 years old who received the Ad26.COV2.S COVID-19 vaccine or a placebo.

The chain couples TRBV7-2 to TRBJ2-2; no clear D. In germline, CDR1 is SGHTA, CDR2 FQGNSA. V was clipped by 5 bases and J by 0 bases, with 13 bases between them. The CDR3 is made up of 16 amino acids. This chain's CDR3 is CASSRARAANTGELFF. As DNA, the CDR3 is TGTGCCAGCAGCCGTGCCCGGGCGGCGAACACCGGGGAGCTGTTTTTT.

This sequence joins TRBV4-2 and TRBJ2-1, with D possibly being TRBD2 (5 bases). The germline V gene encodes CDR1 LGHNA and CDR2 YNFKEQ. V was clipped by 0 bases and J by 9 bases, with 12 bases between them. CDR3 length: 14 amino acids. The CDR3 spells CASSQEYGIGEQFF. The CDR3 DNA reads TGTGCCAGCAGCCAAGAGTACGGGATCGGTGAGCAGTTCTTC.

The rearrangement joins TRBV7-3 to TRBJ2-2, with no clear D. Trimming left V 4 bases short and J 3 bases short, with 15 bases between. Germline lookup yields CDR1 SGHTA and CDR2 FQGTGA. The CDR3 has 16 amino acids. The CDR3 loop reads CASSSHGQAYTGELFF. DNA of the CDR3: TGTGCCAGCAGCTCTCACGGCCAGGCGTACACCGGGGAGCTGTTTTTT.

The sample holds one count of this clone. This chain links TRBV18 with TRBJ2-1; 9 nucleotides line up with TRBD1. After removal of 3 bases from V and 3 bases from J, the junction contained 6 bases not matched to a gene. The CDR3 has 16 residues. CDR1 and CDR2 from the germline V gene are KGHSH and LQKENI. The chain's CDR3 is CASSPPGTGYYNEQFF. CDR3 bases: TGTGCCAGCTCACCTCCCGGGACAGGGTACTACAATGAGCAGTTCTTC.

The genes are TRBV19 and TRBJ1-6; D gene uncertain. The germline V gene encodes CDR1 LNHDA and CDR2 SQIVND (reference sequence). Trimming removed 3 bases from V and 5 bases from J, with 14 bases in between. CDR3 length: 16 amino acids. The DNA for the CDR3 is TGTGCCAGTAGTATTGGCAGTCGTCGAGATAATTCACCCCTCCACTTT. Translated: CASSIGSRRDNSPLHF. The whole variable domain, remainder taken from reference TRBV19 and TRBJ1-6, is DGGITQSPKYLFRKEGQNVTLSCEQNLNHDAMYWYRQDPGQGLRLIYYSQIVNDFQKGDIAEGYSVSREKKESFPLTVTSAQKNPTAFYLCASSIGSRRDNSPLHFGNGTRLTVT.

The chain couples TRBV28 to TRBJ2-1, with TRBD2 identical over 11 bases. V was clipped by 5 bases and J by 5 bases; unmatched bases: 5. Germline assignment: CDR1 MDHEN and CDR2 SYDVKM. The CDR3 runs 15 residues. The CDR3 DNA reads as TGTGCCAGCAGTCCCCCGGGACTAGCGGACAATGAGCAGTTCTTC. It codes for CASSPPGLADNEQFF.

The chain couples TRBV9 to TRBJ2-2; 10 bases map to TRBD2. Germline V CDR1 and CDR2: SGDLS, YYNGEE. The CDR3 is 17 amino acids. After removal of 2 bases from V and 1 base from J, the junction contained 5 bases not matched to a gene. CDR3 sequence (DNA): TGTGCCAGCAGCGTGGTGGTAGCGGGAGGGAACACCGGGGAGCTGTTTTTT. Translating it yields CASSVVVAGGNTGELFF.

The rearrangement uses TRBV7-6 and TRBJ2-1, with a weak D call TRBD2 (5 bases). The germline gives CDR1 SGHVS, CDR2 FNYEAQ. V lost 2 bases to trimming and J lost 2 bases, with 16 bases between them. The CDR3 extends over 17 amino acids. CDR3 amino acids: CASSLSNRAAPYNEQFF. The CDR3 DNA is TGTGCCAGCAGCTTATCGAACAGAGCGGCACCCTACAATGAGCAGTTCTTC.

The V call is TRBV9, the J call TRBJ2-3; D not certain. This CDR3 is built from 14 residues. CDR1 and CDR2 (germline): SGDLS, YYNGEE. Trimming stripped 6 bases from V and 4 bases from J, with 15 bases between. CDR3 sequence reads: CASTVGSASDTQYF. The CDR3 DNA reads TGTGCCAGCACAGTCGGCTCAGCATCAGATACGCAGTATTTT. Complete variable domain (other parts from reference TRBV9 and TRBJ2-3): DSGVTQTPKHLITATGQRVTLRCSPRSGDLSVYWYQQSLDQGLQFLIQYYNGEERAKGNILERFSAQQFPDLHSELNLSSLELGDSALYFCASTVGSASDTQYFGPGTRLTVL.

The J gene is TRBJ2-7, the V gene TRBV9; D remains unclear. CDR3 size: 14 residues. Deletions cut 2 bases from V and 0 bases from J, with 9 bases between. Germline V gives CDR1 SGDLS, CDR2 YYNGEE. CDR3 loop: CASSVASSSYEQYF. The CDR3, as DNA: TGTGCCAGCAGCGTGGCCTCGAGCTCCTACGAGCAGTACTTC.

The rearrangement uses TRBV5-6 and TRBJ2-7; D is unresolved. Germline lookup yields CDR1 SGHDT and CDR2 YYEEEE. V lost 0 bases and J lost 3, with 7 bases in between. CDR3 length: 13 amino acids. CDR3 residues: CASSLGRFYEQYF. The DNA of the CDR3 is TGTGCCAGCAGCTTGGGGCGTTTCTACGAGCAGTACTTC.

The gene calls are TRBV10-3 and TRBJ2-3; no clear D. V lost 6 bases and J lost 1, with 5 bases in between. Germline loops: CDR1 ENHRY, CDR2 SYGVKD. The CDR3 covers 12 residues. CDR3 region: CAISYRTDTQYF. The CDR3 DNA sequence: TGTGCCATCAGCTACCGCACAGATACGCAGTATTTT.

V is TRBV5-4 and J is TRBJ2-3; TRBD2 is a possible D gene (6 bases). V was cut by 1 base and J by 4 bases, with 10 bases left in between. The CDR3 spans 14 residues. Germline V CDR1 and CDR2: SGHNT, YYREEE (reference sequence). Here the CDR3 DNA reads TGTGCCAGCAGCTTGCGACTAGGCCCAGATACGCAGTATTTT. Protein: CASSLRLGPDTQYF.

The chain is built from TRBV27 and TRBJ2-7, with 9 bases aligning to TRBD2. There are 16 residues in the CDR3. The trim removed 3 bases at V and 0 bases at J, leaving 6 bases unmatched. The germline CDR1 and CDR2 sequences are MNHEY and SMNVEV (reference sequence). In DNA, the CDR3 is TGTGCCAGCAGTTTGGTAGCGGGAGCCCACTCCTACGAGCAGTACTTC. This sequence encodes CASSLVAGAHSYEQYF.